Listed below are T cell receptor beta chains from one sample, sequenced in a study of T-cell memory formation after mild COVID-19. MiXCR, applied by TCRdb to the 5' RACE reads, yields one record per CDR3 protein. The sample holds some 200,000 distinct CDR3 sequences, over 20% seen once. Material for sequencing was PBMCs or a T cell subset sorted from them (not recorded which). The receptors were sampled from an adult woman who had mild COVID-19 (a few samples of this study predate the infection). Cell type and time point are not known. CDR3s leave out the opening cysteine and the closing phenylalanine or tryptophan.

V	J	CDR3
TRBV7-9	TRBJ2-1	ASSLYSSGPSNEQF
TRBV7-6	TRBJ2-5	ASSQRLAGGETQY
TRBV12-3/TRBV12-4	TRBJ2-5	ASSLGVPETQY
TRBV6-2/TRBV6-3	TRBJ2-5	ASSYSREVKETQY
TRBV10-3	TRBJ2-7	AISEGQGSSYEQY
TRBV12-3/TRBV12-4	TRBJ2-7	ASNPTGTGEQY
TRBV7-9	TRBJ2-5	ASSPPVGQGARTQY
TRBV15	TRBJ2-1	ATSRDRLAGDNEQF
TRBV6-1	TRBJ2-2	ASEGLGRTGELF
TRBV21-1	TRBJ2-1	ASSPTSLGF
TRBV20-1	TRBJ2-7	RGDGQTTHEQY
TRBV25-1	TRBJ2-7	ASSDRGPSYEQY
TRBV7-8	TRBJ2-1	ASSLLGLYNEQF
TRBV7-9	TRBJ2-1	ASSSLSGRERYEQF
TRBV20-1	TRBJ2-7	SARDEGYEKY
TRBV20-1	TRBJ2-3	SARDRYSGGSTDTQY
TRBV6-1	TRBJ2-2	ASSEVGTLNTGELF
TRBV9	TRBJ1-2	ASSVGRGPNYGYT
TRBV19	TRBJ2-3	ASSILAGGPSDTQY
TRBV12-3/TRBV12-4	TRBJ1-2	ASRGDRPSHT
TRBV12-3/TRBV12-4	TRBJ1-1	ASSLAGGWIQAF
TRBV4-1	TRBJ2-3	ASSPGEASGVSDTQY
TRBV9	TRBJ2-2	ASSVALTGELF
TRBV7-6	TRBJ2-3	ASSLASSLVNTDTQY
TRBV12-3/TRBV12-4	TRBJ2-5	ASSFPGETQY
TRBV12-3/TRBV12-4	TRBJ2-7	ASSLGVHEQY
TRBV9	TRBJ2-1	ASSVGGLALENEQF
TRBV7-8	TRBJ2-3	ASSLVPGGRTDTQY
TRBV11-2	TRBJ1-1	ASSFVGYGQKNTEAF
TRBV4-1	TRBJ1-2	ASSQAGTVYGCT
TRBV7-2	TRBJ2-3	ASSALWGGTDTQY
TRBV20-1	TRBJ2-3	SARDLFGSYPDTQY
TRBV24-1	TRBJ2-2	ATPGTKNTGELF
TRBV4-2	TRBJ1-2	ASSRGSNYGYT
TRBV4-1	TRBJ2-2	ASSPAGANTGELF
TRBV29-1	TRBJ1-2	SVRTGGYDGYT
TRBV20-1	TRBJ2-7	SARDRGRGQGAWEQY
TRBV24-1	TRBJ2-2	ATRGRPGELF
TRBV24-1	TRBJ1-5	ATSVRADNQPQH
TRBV4-1	TRBJ2-6	ASSQDRGASGANVMT
TRBV15	TRBJ1-1	ATSRGTEAF
TRBV29-1	TRBJ1-5	SVRSGTGDEYSNQPQH
TRBV7-9	TRBJ2-3	ASSLFEGGGDTQY
TRBV19	TRBJ1-1	ASSSGTGEAF
TRBV6-6	TRBJ2-1	ASSWTGHNEQF
TRBV15	TRBJ1-1	ATSRARGTEAF
TRBV15	TRBJ1-5	ATRAGTGRNQPQH
TRBV27	TRBJ1-5	ASSSSFDRFNQPQH
TRBV3-1	TRBJ1-2	ASTDDRVNYGYT
TRBV5-1	TRBJ2-2	ASTWTDPTGELF
TRBV20-1	TRBJ2-7	SARDQGGTGWYEQY
TRBV7-9	TRBJ2-3	ASSFDELLDTQY
TRBV12-3/TRBV12-4	TRBJ2-7	ASSLAGYSPNSYEQY
TRBV7-6	TRBJ2-7	ASSPGTGISYEQY
TRBV27	TRBJ2-2	ASSPSIRDREPGELF
TRBV29-1	TRBJ2-1	SVAPGLGNEQF
TRBV7-9	TRBJ1-2	ASSPERDHYGYT